The 24 T cell receptor beta chains below were found in one sample sequenced in a study of blood T cell repertoires in COVID-19. TCRdb's table, derived via immunoSEQ multiplex PCR, lists solely in-frame clones and lacks some. The sample includes 60,000 or so clones, 80% to 85% of them seen just once. What was sequenced was peripheral blood. These receptors were obtained from a man under 40 with COVID-19, enrolled during active disease.

The rearrangement links TRBV30 to TRBJ2-1, with D possibly being TRBD2 (5 bases). CDR1 and CDR2 (germline): GTSNPN, SVGIG (reference sequence). Trimming took 0 bases from V and 15 from J, leaving 15 bases between them. CDR3 length: 12 amino acids. The CDR3 region is CAWSVRSDLRFF. In DNA, the CDR3 is TGTGCCTGGAGTGTACGCTCGGACTTAAGGTTCTTC.

The sample holds a few counts of this clone. The rearrangement joins TRBV12-3 or TRBV12-4 to TRBJ2-1, with D maybe TRBD1 (5 bases). V was trimmed by 6 bases and J by 4 bases, leaving 10 bases between them. The length of the CDR3 is 13 residues. The CDR3 coding sequence is TGTGCCAGCAGCCCACGACAGTACAATGAGCAGTTCTTC. Its translation is CASSPRQYNEQFF.

The gene calls are TRBV12-2 and TRBJ2-1; the table's D call TRBD2 went unverified against the DNA. TRBV12-2 is a listed pseudogene. This CDR3 comprises 16 residues. CDR3 coding DNA: TGTGCAAGTCGCTCCCTTTACGGGGAGGTTAGCAATGAGCAGTTCTTC. Translation: CASRSLYGEVSNEQFF.

V gene TRBV9 combines with J gene TRBJ1-4; possibly TRBD1 for D (5 bases). V gave up 0 bases and J gave up 6 bases, with 12 bases separating them. CDR3 length equals 15 residues. Germline loops: CDR1 SGDLS, CDR2 YYNGEE. CDR3 sequence (DNA): TGTGCCAGCAGCGTAGCGGGAGGGGATCATGAAAAACTGTTTTTT. Amino acids: CASSVAGGDHEKLFF.

V and J are TRBV13 and TRBJ1-4, with D possibly being TRBD1 (6 bases). V lost 5 bases to trimming and J lost 7 bases, with 17 bases between them. CDR3 size: 15 residues. Germline V CDR1 and CDR2: PRHDT, FYEKMQ (reference sequence). In DNA, the CDR3 is TGTGCCAGCAGCCGGGTGGGGCAGGGGAGTGAAAAACTGTTTTTT. Translated: CASSRVGQGSEKLFF.

This clone showed up just a few times. The V call is TRBV3-1 (or the pseudogene TRBV3-2), the J call TRBJ2-7, with TRBD2 as a possible D gene (5 bases). The CDR3 consists of 20 residues. CDR1 is LGHDT and CDR2 is YNNKEL in the germline V gene (reference sequence). The V and J ends lost 4 bases and 0 bases respectively, with 28 bases between them. CDR3: CASSPRPDLDGINYSYEQYF. The CDR3 DNA reads as TGTGCCAGCAGCCCCCGTCCGGACTTGGACGGGATAAACTACTCCTACGAGCAGTACTTC.

In its sample, this clone was seen a few times. The V call is TRBV6-5, the J call TRBJ1-1; 10 nucleotides line up with TRBD1. The germline V gene has CDR1 MNHEY and CDR2 SVGAGI. The CDR3 covers 14 residues. V trimming: 7 bases; J trimming: 5 bases; junction bases outside the gene matches: 7. This CDR3 is CASKSGTGETEAFF. The CDR3 coding sequence is TGTGCCAGCAAATCCGGGACAGGGGAGACTGAAGCTTTCTTT.

The chain links TRBV4-1 to TRBJ2-6; 7 bases are a match to TRBD1. The J segment lost 0 bases and the V segment lost 2 bases, leaving 13 bases of the junction unmatched. From germline, CDR1 is MGHRA and CDR2 YSYEKL. The CDR3 extends over 20 amino acids. This chain's CDR3 is CASSQPVTGTAASGANVLTF. Written as DNA, the CDR3 is TGCGCCAGCAGCCAACCCGTAACCGGGACAGCCGCCTCTGGGGCCAACGTCCTGACTTTC.

J is TRBJ1-1 and V is TRBV28, with TRBD1 matching 7 bases. The CDR3 runs to 13 residues. Germline V gene lookup returns CDR1 MDHEN and CDR2 SYDVKM. The trim removed 5 bases at V and 4 bases at J, leaving 4 bases unmatched. The CDR3 DNA reads TGTGCCAGCAGTCCCGGGACAGCCACTGAAGCTTTCTTT. Amino acid sequence: CASSPGTATEAFF.

The chain links TRBV6-5 to TRBJ1-5, with 8 bases that match TRBD1. The CDR3 runs 14 residues. The germline gives CDR1 MNHEY, CDR2 SVGAGI. V lost 6 bases to trimming and J lost 5 bases; unmatched junction nucleotides: 6. The CDR3 DNA follows: TGTGCCAGCAGAGGAGGGGACAGGTATCAGCCCCAGCATTTT. As protein: CASRGGDRYQPQHF.

This rearrangement joins TRBV6-1 to TRBJ2-1; 8 bases agree with TRBD2. Germline loops: CDR1 MNHNS, CDR2 SASEGT. Trimming removed 1 base from V and 6 bases from J; junction bases left unmatched: 5. The CDR3 runs 15 residues. This CDR3 is CASSEVWTSSNEQFF. The CDR3 DNA follows: TGTGCCAGCAGTGAAGTATGGACTAGCAGCAATGAGCAGTTCTTC.

This clone is a singleton in its sample. This chain connects TRBV5-4 to TRBJ2-1; tentative D call: TRBD2 (5 bases). The CDR3 is 16 residues long. V was pared by 1 base and J by 9 bases, with 20 bases between. Germline loops: CDR1 SGHNT, CDR2 YYREEE (reference sequence). The CDR3 DNA sequence: TGTGCCAGCAGCTTGCTCCCCCCCCGGGGAGAGGGTGAGCAGTTCTTC. Translation gives CASSLLPPRGEGEQFF.

The chain links TRBV5-6 to TRBJ1-1; D remains ambiguous. The V gene lost 1 base and the J gene lost 4 bases, with 17 bases spanning the gap. There are 16 residues in the CDR3. Germline CDR1 and CDR2: SGHDT and YYEEEE. The CDR3 DNA sequence: TGTGCCAGCAGCTTGTTAGGAGGCGGGCCACTCACTGAAGCTTTCTTT. Encoded protein: CASSLLGGGPLTEAFF.

A single count supports this clone. The chain carries TRBV29-1 and TRBJ2-5, with D maybe TRBD1 (5 bases). CDR1 and CDR2 from the germline V gene are SQVTM and ANQGSEA. There are 16 residues in the CDR3. V was trimmed by 3 bases and J by 4 bases, leaving 21 bases between them. This chain's CDR3 is CSVDWQGIVEIETQYF. Written as DNA, the CDR3 is TGCAGCGTTGATTGGCAGGGAATCGTAGAGATAGAGACCCAGTACTTC.

The chain is built from TRBV10-3 and TRBJ2-1, with D perhaps TRBD2 (6 bases). This CDR3 has 15 amino acids. Germline CDR1 and CDR2: ENHRY and SYGVKD. Trimming left V 4 bases short and J 7 bases short, with 17 bases between. This chain's CDR3 is CAISGLAGPTNEQFF. CDR3 nucleotides: TGTGCCATCAGTGGCTTGGCGGGACCTACGAATGAGCAGTTCTTC.

Only one count was recorded for this clone. The J gene is TRBJ2-7, the V gene TRBV5-1, with 8 bases lining up with TRBD1. The CDR3 sequence is 15 residues long. The V and J ends lost 4 bases and 0 bases, in that order; junction bases with no gene match: 6. The V gene's germline CDR1 is SGHRS and CDR2 YFSETQ. The CDR3 DNA reads TGCGCCAGCAGCCCGGGACAGGCTATCTCCTACGAGCAGTACTTC. Its protein is CASSPGQAISYEQYF.

The CDR3 here is CATSRDTSLNNEQFF. CDR3 nucleotide sequence: TGTGCCACCAGCAGAGATACCTCACTGAACAATGAGCAGTTCTTC. V and J are TRBV15 and TRBJ2-1; D call uncertain. CDR3 size: 15 residues. Germline CDR1 reads LNHNV; CDR2 reads YYDKDF (reference sequence). V lost 0 bases to trimming and J lost 5 bases, with 11 bases between them.

The V call is TRBV6-5, the J call TRBJ2-5; the D gene is possibly TRBD2 (5 bases). Trimming removed 6 bases at V and 5 bases at J, with 16 bases between. CDR1 and CDR2 (germline): MNHEY, SVGAGI. The CDR3 spans 14 residues. The chain's CDR3 is CASSPMAGGETQYF. The CDR3 nucleotides are TGTGCCAGCAGCCCGATGGCAGGCGGGGAGACCCAGTACTTC.

In DNA form, the CDR3 reads TGTGCCAGCAGCCTGGGACAGTCCTATGGCTACACCTTC. The encoded protein is CASSLGQSYGYTF. The chain joins TRBV14 to TRBJ1-2; 7 bases map to TRBD1. Germline V lookup: CDR1 SGHDN, CDR2 FVKESK. V lost 4 bases to trimming and J lost 4 bases; unmatched junction nucleotides: 3. This CDR3 spans 13 amino acids.

The chain is built from TRBV24-1 and TRBJ2-3; D call uncertain. V lost 0 bases to trimming and J lost 9 bases, with 6 bases between them. CDR1 is KGHDR and CDR2 is SFDVKD in the germline V gene. The CDR3 spans 12 residues. CDR3 sequence reads: CATSDLGTTQYF. CDR3 coding DNA: TGTGCCACCAGTGATTTGGGTACAACGCAGTATTTT.

The J gene is TRBJ2-3, the V gene TRBV6-5; 9 bases are shared with TRBD2. Germline CDR1 reads MNHEY; CDR2 reads SVGAGI. The CDR3 is made up of 14 amino acids. V lost 7 bases and J lost 3; bases outside the gene matches: 5. Here the CDR3 reads CASMRAGGTDTQYF. The DNA of the CDR3 is TGTGCCAGCATGCGGGCGGGAGGGACAGATACGCAGTATTTT.

V is TRBV27 and J is TRBJ1-2; 7 bases are shared with TRBD1. The V gene end was trimmed by 5 bases and the J gene end by 5 bases; junction bases not matched to a gene: 20. Germline CDR1 reads MNHEY; CDR2 reads SMNVEV (reference sequence). There are 18 residues in the CDR3. The CDR3 nucleotides read TGTGCCAGCAGTCCGAGCGGACAGGCAGCCTACCGCCTTTATGGCTACACCTTC. As protein: CASSPSGQAAYRLYGYTF.

This chain connects TRBV2 to TRBJ2-7, with TRBD2 identical over 7 bases. CDR3 size: 15 residues. The ends lost 7 bases at V and 2 bases at J; junction bases unmatched: 11. CDR1 and CDR2 from the germline V gene are SNHLY and FYNNEI. As DNA, the CDR3 is TGTGCCAGCAACGAGAGGGCGGGAGTCCCCTACGAGCAGTACTTC. The encoded protein is CASNERAGVPYEQYF.

The chain combines TRBV7-9 with TRBJ2-7; D gene uncertain. This CDR3 spans 12 amino acids. Germline V lookup: CDR1 SEHNR, CDR2 FQNEAQ (reference sequence). V was clipped by 0 bases and J by 7 bases, with 7 bases between them. The CDR3 DNA sequence: TGTGCCAGCAGCTTAGCGACGGGTGAGCAGTACTTC. It is translated as CASSLATGEQYF.